This note documents a single T cell receptor (beta chain) sequence. Treatment indicated: oral pan-JAK inhibitor, 5-10 mg twice daily. Both CD4+ and CD8+ T cells were separated by sorting PBMCs. This sample is drawn from a study of CD8+ T cells in alopecia areata. RNA was isolated and reverse transcribed to cDNA, the sequencing template. Sequencing was performed with immunoSEQ multiplex PCR; in TCRdb, only in-frame clones are kept and a portion is missing. Among about 190,000 clones listed, roughly 60% were seen once. There are 12 residues in the CDR3. Germline CDR1 is WSHSY and CDR2 is SAAADI. V was cut by 4 bases and J by 6 bases, with 7 bases left in between.

The rearrangement links TRBV10-2 to TRBJ2-1; D perhaps matches TRBD1 (6 bases). The clonotype was recovered from a human donor with alopecia areata. The source was CD4+ T cells sorted from blood, collected at week 24, from a patient treated with tofacitinib. The CDR3 is CASSATGNEQFF. DNA for the CDR3: TGCGCCAGCAGTGCGACAGGCAATGAGCAGTTCTTC.